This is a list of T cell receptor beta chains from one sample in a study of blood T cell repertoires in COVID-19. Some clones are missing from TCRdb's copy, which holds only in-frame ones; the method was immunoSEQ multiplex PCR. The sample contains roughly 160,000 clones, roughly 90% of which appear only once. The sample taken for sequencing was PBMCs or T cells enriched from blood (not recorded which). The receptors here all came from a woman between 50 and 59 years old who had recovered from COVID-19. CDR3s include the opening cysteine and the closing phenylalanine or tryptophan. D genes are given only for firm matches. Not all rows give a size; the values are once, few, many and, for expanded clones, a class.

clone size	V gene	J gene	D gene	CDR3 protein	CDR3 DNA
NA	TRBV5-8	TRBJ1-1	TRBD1	CATRDRGRTEAFF	TGTGCCACACGGGACAGGGGGCGAACTGAAGCTTTCTTT
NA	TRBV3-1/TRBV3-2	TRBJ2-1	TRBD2	CASSHRGGSSYNEQFF	TGTGCCAGCAGCCACCGTGGCGGGAGTTCCTACAATGAGCAGTTCTTC
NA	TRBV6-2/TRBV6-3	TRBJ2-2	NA	CASSYTRTGELFF	TGTGCCAGCAGTTACACTAGGACCGGGGAGCTGTTTTTT
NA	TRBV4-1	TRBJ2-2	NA	CASSQDSGNTGELFF	TGCGCCAGCAGCCAAGATTCGGGGAACACCGGGGAGCTGTTTTTT
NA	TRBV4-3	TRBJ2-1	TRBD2	CASSLTGTTSGREGEQFF	TGCGCCAGCAGCCTGACAGGAACGACTAGCGGGAGGGAAGGTGAGCAGTTCTTC
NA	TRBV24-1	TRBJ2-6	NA	CAIQSGANVLTF	TGTGCCATCCAGTCTGGGGCCAACGTCCTGACTTTC
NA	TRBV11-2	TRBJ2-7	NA	CASSLKGQAYEQYF	TGTGCCAGCAGCTTAAAAGGACAAGCCTACGAGCAGTACTTC
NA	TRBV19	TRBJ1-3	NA	CASSPAWGSAGNTIYF	TGTGCCAGTAGTCCCGCCTGGGGTAGCGCTGGAAACACCATATATTTT
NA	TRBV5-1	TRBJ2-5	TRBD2	CASSPGTSGLQETQYF	TGCGCCAGCAGTCCCGGGACTAGCGGCCTCCAAGAGACCCAGTACTTC
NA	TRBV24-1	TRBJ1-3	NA	CATAPSSGNTIYF	TGTGCCACCGCCCCGAGCTCTGGAAACACCATATATTTT
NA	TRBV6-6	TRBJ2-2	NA	CASSYSETGAGELFF	TGTGCCAGCAGTTACTCTGAGACCGGGGCCGGGGAGCTGTTTTTT
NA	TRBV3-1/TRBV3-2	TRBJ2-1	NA	CASSQGQGGSYNEQFF	TGTGCCAGCAGCCAAGGTCAGGGCGGCTCCTACAATGAGCAGTTCTTC
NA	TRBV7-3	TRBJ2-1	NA	CASSPGVVGSPVF	TGTGCCAGCAGCCCCGGGGTGGTGGGATCACCGGTCTTC
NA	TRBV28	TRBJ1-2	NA	CASSPGRTRYTF	TGTGCCAGCAGTCCTGGCAGGACTCGCTACACCTTC
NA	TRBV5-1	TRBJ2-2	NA	CASSLIQARLAGELFF	TGCGCCAGCAGCTTGATCCAGGCCCGATTGGCCGGGGAGCTGTTTTTT
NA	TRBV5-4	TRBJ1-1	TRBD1	CASSPTVGTGNTEAFF	TGTGCCAGCAGCCCCACCGTTGGGACAGGGAACACTGAAGCTTTCTTT
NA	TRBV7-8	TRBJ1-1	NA	CASSLQPNTEAFF	TGTGCCAGCAGCCTACAACCGAACACTGAAGCTTTCTTT
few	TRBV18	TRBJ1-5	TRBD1	CASSSGQADNQPQHF	TGTGCCAGCTCATCGGGACAGGCTGACAATCAGCCCCAGCATTTT
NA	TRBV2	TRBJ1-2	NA	CASSGFRSNDGYTF	TGTGCCAGCAGTGGGTTCAGATCAAACGATGGCTACACCTTC
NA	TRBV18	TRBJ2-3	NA	CASSPHGGLSTQYF	TGTGCCAGCTCACCCCACGGTGGGCTAAGTACGCAGTATTTT
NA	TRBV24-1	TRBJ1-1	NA	CATRGTSGTEAFF	TGTGCCACCAGGGGCACTTCAGGGACTGAAGCTTTCTTT
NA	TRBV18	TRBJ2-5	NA	CASSPGGNDHQETQYF	TGTGCCAGCTCCCCTGGGGGGAACGATCACCAAGAGACCCAGTACTTC
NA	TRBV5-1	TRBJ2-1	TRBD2	CASRQAGGPYNEQFF	TGCGCCAGCCGCCAAGCGGGAGGGCCTTACAATGAGCAGTTCTTC
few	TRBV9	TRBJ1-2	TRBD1	CASSPDRVGGYTF	TGTGCCAGCAGCCCCGACAGGGTAGGCGGCTACACCTTC
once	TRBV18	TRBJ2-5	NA	CASSPGVETQYF	TGTGCCAGCTCCCCGGGGGTTGAGACCCAGTACTTC
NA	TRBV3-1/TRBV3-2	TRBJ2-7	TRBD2	CASSQDLAGWGDGQYF	TGTGCCAGCAGCCAAGACTTAGCGGGATGGGGGGATGGACAGTACTTC
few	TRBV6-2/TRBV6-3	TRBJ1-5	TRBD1	CASSYPGQGFSNQPQHF	TGTGCCAGCAGTTACCCTGGACAGGGATTTAGCAATCAGCCCCAGCATTTT
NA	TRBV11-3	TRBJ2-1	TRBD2	CASSLGLAEQFF	TGTGCCAGCAGCTTAGGACTAGCCGAGCAGTTCTTC
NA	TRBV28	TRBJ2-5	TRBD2	CASSLTSGVPSRETQYF	TGTGCCAGCAGTTTGACTAGCGGGGTCCCCAGTCGAGAGACCCAGTACTTC
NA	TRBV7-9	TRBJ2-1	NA	CASSQLLDNEQFF	TGTGCCAGCAGCCAATTACTAGACAATGAGCAGTTCTTC
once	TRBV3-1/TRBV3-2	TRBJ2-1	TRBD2	CASSTIAGSGYNEQFF	TGTGCCAGCAGCACCATAGCGGGCTCTGGCTACAATGAGCAGTTCTTC
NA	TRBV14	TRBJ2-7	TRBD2	CASSPIGVAGVYEQYF	TGTGCCAGCAGCCCGATAGGGGTAGCGGGAGTTTACGAGCAGTACTTC
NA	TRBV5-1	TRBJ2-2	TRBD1	CASRGETGRPGELFF	TGCGCCAGCAGGGGGGAGACAGGGCGACCCGGGGAGCTGTTTTTT
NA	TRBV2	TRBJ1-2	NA	CASSVDRYGYTF	TGTGCCAGCAGCGTTGACAGATATGGCTACACCTTC
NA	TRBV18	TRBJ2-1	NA	CASSARAGAYNEQFF	TGTGCCAGCTCCGCCCGGGCAGGGGCTTACAATGAGCAGTTCTTC
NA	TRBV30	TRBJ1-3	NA	CAWRATGSGNTIYF	TGTGCCTGGAGAGCAACAGGGTCTGGAAACACCATATATTTT
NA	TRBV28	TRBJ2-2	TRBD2	CASTGTSGNTGELFF	TGTGCCAGCACCGGGACTAGCGGGAACACCGGGGAGCTGTTTTTT
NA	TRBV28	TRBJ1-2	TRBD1	CASSLPGTGNGYTF	TGTGCCAGCAGTCTTCCAGGGACAGGGAATGGCTACACCTTC
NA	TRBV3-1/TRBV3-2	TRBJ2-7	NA	CASSPSFILGEQYF	TGTGCCAGCAGCCCCTCCTTCATACTCGGCGAGCAGTACTTC
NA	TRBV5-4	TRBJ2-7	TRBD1	CASKLDRGRDEQYF	TGTGCCAGCAAGCTGGACAGGGGACGCGACGAGCAGTACTTC